These 32 T cell receptor beta chains originate from one sample sequenced in a study of blood T cell repertoires in COVID-19. Repertoires were generated with immunoSEQ multiplex PCR, while TCRdb's copy carries only in-frame clones and drops some. The sample has more than 400,000 clones; about 90% are singletons. The specimen sequenced was PBMCs or T cells enriched from blood (not recorded which). These receptors were collected from a woman between 18 and 30 years old who had recovered from COVID-19.

The rearrangement links TRBV30 to TRBJ1-6, with 7 bases that match TRBD1. The CDR3 sequence is 16 residues long. Germline V gives CDR1 GTSNPN, CDR2 SVGIG (reference sequence). The V gene end was trimmed by 0 bases and the J gene end by 3 bases; junction bases not matched to a gene: 5. CDR3 in DNA: TGTGCCTGGAGTGTGCGGCAGGGGGGCTATAATTCACCCCTCCACTTT. It yields the protein CAWSVRQGGYNSPLHF.

The genes are TRBV9 and TRBJ2-7; perhaps TRBD2 as D (6 bases). The V gene's germline CDR1 is SGDLS and CDR2 YYNGEE. The CDR3 runs 14 residues. The ends were cut back, 4 bases at V and 2 bases at J, with 13 bases in the middle. In nucleotides, the CDR3 is TGTGCCAGCAGCCCTCCGGGACTTCCCTACGAGCAGTACTTC. This codes for CASSPPGLPYEQYF.

This chain uses TRBV30 with TRBJ1-2, with no clear D. Germline V gene lookup returns CDR1 GTSNPN and CDR2 SVGIG (reference sequence). This CDR3 contains 16 residues. With 1 base removed from V and 7 bases from J, the gap between germline ends came to 22 bases. The CDR3 region has the DNA TGTGCCTGGAGTGCACGACTACCGTTCGAAGGCGGTGGCTACACCTTC. It yields the protein CAWSARLPFEGGGYTF.

The rearrangement uses TRBV5-1 and TRBJ2-2; the match to TRBD2 covers 9 bases. Germline lookup yields CDR1 SGHRS and CDR2 YFSETQ. After removal of 0 bases from V and 3 bases from J, the junction contained 12 bases not matched to a gene. CDR3 length: 19 amino acids. CDR3 in DNA: TGCGCCAGCAGCTTGGCCTCAAGCGGGGGGAATGGCTACACCGGGGAGCTGTTTTTT. It translates to CASSLASSGGNGYTGELFF.

The V and J genes are TRBV18 and TRBJ1-6, with D maybe TRBD1 (6 bases). V lost 6 bases and J lost 8, with 17 bases in between. CDR3 size: 15 residues. CDR1 and CDR2 (germline): KGHSH, LQKENI. Here the CDR3 DNA reads TGTGCCAGCTCCCGACAGGAAGCCGGGGATTCACCCCTCCACTTT. This gives the protein CASSRQEAGDSPLHF.

This chain links TRBV24-1 with TRBJ1-1; no definite D call. Germline CDR1 is KGHDR and CDR2 is SFDVKD. Trimming removed 2 bases at V and 5 bases at J, with 11 bases between. The length of the CDR3 is 14 residues. The CDR3 DNA is TGTGCCACCAGTGATTCCTACCGAGGGACTGAAGCTTTCTTT. It yields the protein CATSDSYRGTEAFF.

V is TRBV28 and J is TRBJ1-2, with 8 bases matching TRBD1. With 5 bases clipped from V and 4 bases from J, the junction kept 6 bases outside the gene matches. Germline values: CDR1 MDHEN, CDR2 SYDVKM. The CDR3 covers 14 residues. CDR3 region: CASSPGGGGYGYTF. The CDR3 nucleotides read TGTGCCAGCAGTCCAGGGGGCGGTGGCTATGGCTACACCTTC.

The rearrangement links TRBV4-1 to TRBJ1-4; TRBD1 matches at 8 bases. The CDR3 is 14 amino acids. The J segment lost 8 bases and the V segment lost 5 bases, leaving 7 bases of the junction unmatched. Germline V lookup: CDR1 MGHRA, CDR2 YSYEKL. DNA for the CDR3: TGCGCCAGCAGCGACGGACAGGGAGACGAAAAACTGTTTTTT. Translated: CASSDGQGDEKLFF.

V gene TRBV27 combines with J gene TRBJ1-6, with 8 bases fitting TRBD1. CDR1 and CDR2 from the germline V gene are MNHEY and SMNVEV (reference sequence). With V trimmed by 5 bases and J by 10 bases, 7 bases remained unmatched. The length of the CDR3 is 14 residues. The CDR3 spells CASSPRTGWSPLHF. The CDR3 DNA is TGTGCCAGCAGTCCGCGGACAGGGTGGTCACCCCTCCACTTT.

The V call is TRBV4-2, the J call TRBJ1-4; D unclear. The CDR3 has 14 residues. The V gene's germline CDR1 is LGHNA and CDR2 YNFKEQ. The ends were cut back, 0 bases at V and 8 bases at J, with 10 bases in the middle. The CDR3 protein is CASSQEQQHEKLFF. The CDR3 DNA follows: TGTGCCAGCAGCCAAGAACAACAACACGAAAAACTGTTTTTT.

The count of this clone is one. This chain connects TRBV30 to TRBJ2-1; 7 bases map to TRBD1. Germline trimming cut 4 bases from V and 1 base from J; bases unmatched to any gene: 10. Germline lookup yields CDR1 GTSNPN and CDR2 SVGIG (reference sequence). The CDR3 spans 16 residues. CDR3 DNA: TGTGCCTGGAACGATCGAGGGGGCCTATCCTACAATGAGCAGTTCTTC. The encoded protein is CAWNDRGGLSYNEQFF.

J is TRBJ2-3 and V is TRBV11-2; no clear D. Germline V gene sequence: CDR1 SGHAT, CDR2 FQNNGV. The CDR3 consists of 14 residues. V gave up 0 bases and J gave up 3 bases, with 7 bases separating them. CDR3 DNA: TGTGCCAGCAGCTTAGAGCGTATAACAGATACGCAGTATTTT. Translating gives CASSLERITDTQYF.

This clone was observed once. The chain combines TRBV9 with TRBJ1-5; TRBD1 aligns across 8 bases. The CDR3 runs 17 residues. V trimming: 2 bases; J trimming: 0 bases; junction bases outside the gene matches: 7. The germline gives CDR1 SGDLS, CDR2 YYNGEE. CDR3 sequence reads: CASSVARTGYSNQPQHF. The CDR3 DNA reads TGTGCCAGCAGCGTCGCCCGGACAGGGTATAGCAATCAGCCCCAGCATTTT.

The V gene is TRBV6-5, the J gene TRBJ1-3; 7 bases agree with TRBD1. From germline, CDR1 is MNHEY and CDR2 SVGAGI. This CDR3 comprises 15 residues. Trimming at V came to 6 bases and at J to 4 bases, leaving 9 bases not matched to a gene. CDR3 sequence reads: CASRPPTGYGNTIYF. DNA for the CDR3: TGTGCCAGCAGACCCCCGACAGGGTACGGAAACACCATATATTTT.

In its sample, this clone was seen a few times. The chain links TRBV7-2 to TRBJ1-2; 7 nucleotides agree with TRBD1. This CDR3 region has 16 residues. With 3 bases clipped from V and 7 bases from J, the junction kept 14 bases outside the gene matches. Germline CDR1 reads SGHTA; CDR2 reads FQGNSA. CDR3 region: CASSFSGTVTSGGYTF. The DNA for the CDR3 is TGTGCCAGCAGCTTTAGTGGGACAGTTACCTCCGGTGGCTACACCTTC.

The chain combines TRBV4-1 with TRBJ1-3; a weak D match, TRBD1 (6 bases). Deletions cut 1 base from V and 1 base from J, with 11 bases between. This CDR3 spans 16 amino acids. Per the germline V gene, CDR1 is MGHRA and CDR2 is YSYEKL. The CDR3 bases are TGCGCCAGCAGCCAAGGCCCCACAGGGTCTGGAAACACCATATATTTT. This codes for CASSQGPTGSGNTIYF.

The chain is built from TRBV5-5 and TRBJ2-7; D ambiguous. V lost 2 bases and J lost 2, with 11 bases in between. The CDR3 has 14 residues. Germline CDR1 reads SGHKS; CDR2 reads YYEKEE (reference sequence). The CDR3 DNA reads as TGTGCCAGCAGCTTATTCCATGGGCCCTACGAGCAGTACTTC. This codes for CASSLFHGPYEQYF.

This rearrangement joins TRBV9 to TRBJ2-5; TRBD2 matches at 11 bases. The junction had 3 bases not matched to a gene; V was cut back by 3 bases and J by 5 bases. Germline V gene sequence: CDR1 SGDLS, CDR2 YYNGEE. CDR3 length: 14 residues. CDR3 protein: CASSARTSGETQYF. In DNA form, the CDR3 reads TGTGCCAGCAGCGCCCGGACTAGCGGGGAGACCCAGTACTTC. Full variable domain (rest looked up from reference TRBV9 and TRBJ2-5): DSGVTQTPKHLITATGQRVTLRCSPRSGDLSVYWYQQSLDQGLQFLIQYYNGEERAKGNILERFSAQQFPDLHSELNLSSLELGDSALYFCASSARTSGETQYFGPGTRLLVL.

V is TRBV19 and J is TRBJ2-5, with 7 bases that match TRBD1. The CDR3 spans 14 residues. The germline CDR1 and CDR2 sequences are LNHDA and SQIVND (reference sequence). The V gene end was trimmed by 5 bases and the J gene end by 5 bases; junction bases not matched to a gene: 8. The CDR3 is CASSPTQGMETQYF. Here the CDR3 DNA reads TGTGCCAGTAGTCCGACACAGGGGATGGAGACCCAGTACTTC.

The chain joins TRBV18 to TRBJ2-3, with D perhaps TRBD2 (6 bases). This CDR3 is built from 15 residues. Trimming took 8 bases from V and 0 from J, leaving 15 bases between them. Germline V lookup: CDR1 KGHSH, CDR2 LQKENI. CDR3 nucleotide sequence: TGTGCCAGCGGTGACGGGGGAACTAGCACAGATACGCAGTATTTT. Protein: CASGDGGTSTDTQYF.

CDR3 sequence (DNA): TGTGCCAGCAGTTACGGGTCCGCAGGGGGCTTGGAAGCTTTCTTT. Its protein product is CASSYGSAGGLEAFF. This sequence joins TRBV6-5 and TRBJ1-1; 8 bases are a match to TRBD1. V dropped 2 bases and J dropped 8; count of bases not matched to a gene: 10. Germline V gene data show CDR1 as MNHEY and CDR2 as SVGAGI. The CDR3 consists of 15 residues.

V is TRBV7-8 and J is TRBJ1-2, with D unresolved. The CDR3 is 13 amino acids. Germline CDR1 is SGHVS and CDR2 is FQNEAQ. Trimming left V 0 bases short and J 3 bases short, with 5 bases between. CDR3 coding DNA: TGTGCCAGCAGCTTAGCTTTAGACTATGGCTACACCTTC. Translation gives CASSLALDYGYTF.

This clone was detected once. The chain is built from TRBV19 and TRBJ1-6; D is perhaps TRBD1 (6 bases). The ends were cut back, 5 bases at V and 7 bases at J, with 18 bases in the middle. The germline CDR1 and CDR2 sequences are LNHDA and SQIVND (reference sequence). CDR3 length: 16 residues. Here the CDR3 reads CASSEMGQGQNSPLHF. DNA for the CDR3: TGTGCCAGTAGTGAGATGGGGCAGGGGCAAAATTCACCCCTCCACTTT.

V usage is TRBV30 and J usage is TRBJ2-2, with 8 bases lining up with TRBD2. J was trimmed by 7 bases and V by 6 bases; bases with no gene match: 10. The CDR3 consists of 14 residues. CDR1 is GTSNPN, CDR2 SVGIG, per germline (reference sequence). The CDR3 nucleotides read TGTGCCTGCCCACGGGGGGGGTACGTCGGGGAGCTGTTTTTT. Amino acids: CACPRGGYVGELFF.

The genes are TRBV19 and TRBJ2-5, with D possibly being TRBD2 (7 bases). Germline CDR1 and CDR2: LNHDA and SQIVND (reference sequence). V was pared by 3 bases and J by 7 bases, with 15 bases between. The CDR3 covers 14 residues. The CDR3 spells CASSIGGRLGTQYF. Written as DNA, the CDR3 is TGTGCCAGTAGTATCGGGGGGCGCCTGGGGACCCAGTACTTC.

In this sample, this clone turned up a few times. The same CDR3 arises from other DNA sequences in this sample as well. The chain couples TRBV5-1 to TRBJ2-2, with unresolved D. This CDR3 comprises 14 residues. V was clipped by 0 bases and J by 1 base, with 4 bases between them. Looked up from germline, CDR1 is SGHRS and CDR2 is YFSETQ. The CDR3, as DNA: TGCGCCAGCAGCTTGGGACAGAACACCGGGGAGCTGTTTTTT. Translating it yields CASSLGQNTGELFF.

The chain employs TRBV30 and TRBJ1-2, with D maybe TRBD1 (5 bases). This CDR3 is built from 12 residues. Germline loops: CDR1 GTSNPN, CDR2 SVGIG (reference sequence). V dropped 5 bases and J dropped 7 bases, with 14 bases sitting between them. The CDR3, as DNA: TGTGCCTGGGGAGGATCTAGGGGTGGCTACACCTTC. Translating gives CAWGGSRGGYTF.

CDR3 nucleotides: TGCGCCAGCAGAACGACAGGGGGGTCGAATTCACCCCTCCACTTT. Amino acids: CASRTTGGSNSPLHF. This chain uses TRBV10-2 with TRBJ1-6; 9 positions match TRBD1. This CDR3 is 15 amino acids long. CDR1 and CDR2 from the germline V gene are WSHSY and SAAADI. V shed 6 bases, J shed 7 bases, and the junction held 7 bases outside the gene matches.

V gene TRBV28 combines with J gene TRBJ2-2; 7 bases line up with TRBD2. This CDR3 contains 13 residues. V was pared by 2 bases and J by 6 bases, with 0 bases of the junction left unmatched. Looked up from germline, CDR1 is MDHEN and CDR2 is SYDVKM. For the CDR3, the DNA is TGTGCCAGCAGTTTAGCGGGGGCCGGGGAGCTGTTTTTT. Translation gives CASSLAGAGELFF.

The CDR3 loop reads CASSSSLRGSTDTQYF. DNA for the CDR3: TGCGCCAGCAGCTCTTCACTCAGGGGGTCCACAGATACGCAGTATTTT. This rearrangement joins TRBV5-1 to TRBJ2-3, with 7 bases fitting TRBD1. CDR1 SGHRS and CDR2 YFSETQ come from the germline V gene. The CDR3 is made up of 16 amino acids. Trimming cost V 3 bases and J 2 bases; bases outside gene matches: 9.

The chain carries TRBV6-5 and TRBJ1-2; D call uncertain. V was pared by 6 bases and J by 7 bases, with 21 bases between. The CDR3 consists of 15 residues. Germline CDR1 reads MNHEY; CDR2 reads SVGAGI. The CDR3 region is CASSSTWETDPGYTF. Here the CDR3 DNA reads TGTGCCAGCAGCTCCACCTGGGAGACGGACCCTGGCTACACCTTC.

The rearrangement joins TRBV11-3 to TRBJ1-1; TRBD1 matches at 9 bases. The J segment lost 7 bases and the V segment lost 3 bases, leaving 0 bases of the junction unmatched. Germline-derived CDR1 and CDR2 are SGHNT and YENEEA. This CDR3 has 12 amino acids. The CDR3 bases are TGTGCCAGCAGCTTGGGACAGGGTGAAGCTTTCTTT. It specifies CASSLGQGEAFF.